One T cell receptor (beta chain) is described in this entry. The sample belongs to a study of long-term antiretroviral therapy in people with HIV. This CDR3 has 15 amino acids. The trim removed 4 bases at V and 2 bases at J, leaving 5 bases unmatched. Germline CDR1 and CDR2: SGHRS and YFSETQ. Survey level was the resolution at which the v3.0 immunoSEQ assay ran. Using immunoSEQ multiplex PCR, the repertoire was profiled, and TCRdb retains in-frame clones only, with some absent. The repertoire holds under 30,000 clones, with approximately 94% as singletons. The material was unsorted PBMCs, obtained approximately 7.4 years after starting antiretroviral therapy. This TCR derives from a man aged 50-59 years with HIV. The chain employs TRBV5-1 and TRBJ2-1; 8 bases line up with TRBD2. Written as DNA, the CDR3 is TGCGCCAGCAGCGCTGGTAGCGGGGCCTACAATGAGCAGTTCTTC. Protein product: CASSAGSGAYNEQFF.